Detailed here is one T cell receptor (beta chain). These data belong to a study of OX40 agonist ivuxolimab in advanced cancers. Sequenced by immunoSEQ multiplex PCR; TCRdb stores in-frame clones only, minus some. The sample shows tens of thousands of clones, about nine tenths of them seen only once. The CDR3 is 15 residues long. V gave up 2 bases and J gave up 8 bases, with 18 bases separating them. The germline CDR1 and CDR2 sequences are LNHDA and SQIVND (reference sequence). The sequence was obtained from an adult with an advanced solid tumor such as melanoma, head and neck, liver or kidney cancer. This specimen consisted of CD4+ or CD8+ T cells sorted from blood, obtained in a trial of the OX40 agonist ivuxolimab. This chain connects TRBV19 to TRBJ1-2, with D uncertain. This chain's CDR3 is CASSISATNIRGYTF. The CDR3 nucleotides read TGTGCCAGTAGTATATCCGCGACGAACATTCGGGGCTACACCTTC.